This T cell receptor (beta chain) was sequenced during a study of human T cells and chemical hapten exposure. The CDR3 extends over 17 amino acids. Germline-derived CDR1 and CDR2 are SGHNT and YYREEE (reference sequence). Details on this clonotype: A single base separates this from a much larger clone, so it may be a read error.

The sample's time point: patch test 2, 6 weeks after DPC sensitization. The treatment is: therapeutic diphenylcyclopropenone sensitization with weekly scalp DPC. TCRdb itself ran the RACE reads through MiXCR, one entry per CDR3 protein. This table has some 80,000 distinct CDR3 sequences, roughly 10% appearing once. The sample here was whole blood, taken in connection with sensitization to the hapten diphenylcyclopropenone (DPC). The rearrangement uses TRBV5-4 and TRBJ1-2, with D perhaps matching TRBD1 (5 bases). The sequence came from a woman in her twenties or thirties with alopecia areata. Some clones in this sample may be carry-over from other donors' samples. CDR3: CASSLAWRQGGSYDYTF. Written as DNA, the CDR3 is TGTGCCAGCAGCTTGGCATGGCGGCAGGGAGGGTCCTATGACTACACCTTC.